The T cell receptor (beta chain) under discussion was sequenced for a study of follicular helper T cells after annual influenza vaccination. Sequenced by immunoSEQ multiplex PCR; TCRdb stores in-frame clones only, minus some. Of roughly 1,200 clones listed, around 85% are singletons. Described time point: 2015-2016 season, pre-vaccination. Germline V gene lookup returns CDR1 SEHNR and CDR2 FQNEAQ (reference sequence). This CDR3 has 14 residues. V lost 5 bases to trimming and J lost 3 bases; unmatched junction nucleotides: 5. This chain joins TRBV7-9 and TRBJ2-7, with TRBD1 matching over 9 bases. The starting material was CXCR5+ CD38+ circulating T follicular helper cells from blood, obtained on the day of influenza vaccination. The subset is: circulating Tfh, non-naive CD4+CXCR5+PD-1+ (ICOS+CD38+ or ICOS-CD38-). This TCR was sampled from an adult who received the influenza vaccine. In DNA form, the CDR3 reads TGTGCCAGCAGCCTGGGACAGGGACTCTACGAGCAGTACTTC. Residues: CASSLGQGLYEQYF.